These 31 T cell receptor beta chains share one sample of origin, sequenced in a study of molecular identifiers for immune sequencing clone quantification. TCRdb independently ran MiXCR on the PCR reads; one entry per CDR3 protein. The table includes tens of thousands of distinct CDR3 sequences, 24% detected once. What was sequenced was naive CD8+ T cells from blood, with Jurkat cell RNA spiked in. This sample's subset: FACS-sorted CD8+CD4-CCR7+CD45RA+ naive T cells. The receptors originated from a human donor in good health. Some libraries in this study had Jurkat cell RNA spiked in.

As for this clonotype: A much larger clone is a single base away; this may be a read error. This sequence joins TRBV25-1 and TRBJ2-3; the D is unclear. Germline V gene data show CDR1 as MGHDK and CDR2 as SYGVNS. This CDR3 is built from 17 residues. CDR3 amino acids: CVGSESESHHGTDTQYF. The CDR3 DNA is TGTGTCGGCAGTGAATCAGAGAGCCATCATGGCACAGATACGCAGTATTTT.

This clonotype has a handful of counts. This may come from a read error, since a much larger clone is one base off. The chain has TRBV7-8 and TRBJ2-7; tentatively, D is TRBD1 (6 bases). Trimming stripped 0 bases from V and 3 bases from J, with 15 bases between. Germline V lookup: CDR1 SGHVS, CDR2 FQNEAQ. The CDR3 spans 16 residues. CDR3 nucleotides: TGTGCCAGCAGCTTAGCCCTACAGGGCCAGCGCTACGAGCAGTACTTC. Amino acids: CASSLALQGQRYEQYF.

The gene calls are TRBV6-2 or TRBV6-3 and TRBJ2-5, with D hard to call. CDR1 and CDR2 from the germline V gene are MNHEY and SVGEGT. V dropped 0 bases and J dropped 9 bases, with 11 bases sitting between them. The CDR3 covers 13 residues. CDR3 nucleotides: TGTGCCAGCAGTTACTCGATGGGTTCGTCCCAGTACTTC. It codes for CASSYSMGSSQYF.

This clonotype has at least ten counts. The V gene is TRBV5-8, the J gene TRBJ1-1; maybe TRBD1 (6 bases). Per germline, CDR1 SGHTS and CDR2 YDEGEE. V lost 4 bases and J lost 4, with 11 bases in between. The CDR3 runs 13 residues. The CDR3 loop is CASSQQGGTEAFF. The CDR3 coding sequence is TGTGCCAGCAGCCAGCAAGGGGGCACTGAAGCTTTCTTT. Supplemented by reference TRBV5-8 and TRBJ1-1, the full variable domain reads EAGVTQSPTHLIKTRGQQATLRCSPISGHTSVYWYQQALGLGLQFLLWYDEGEERNRGNFPPRFSGRQFPNYSSELNVNALELEDSALYLCASSQQGGTEAFFGQGTRLTVV.

This clonotype appeared a few times. A much larger clonotype is one base distant, so this may be a read error. The chain's CDR3 is CASSEARYVTASTDTQCF. CDR3 nucleotide sequence: TGTGCCAGCAGTGAAGCGCGGTACGTGACGGCTAGCACAGATACGCAGTGTTTT. This rearrangement joins TRBV2 to TRBJ2-3, with D possibly TRBD2 on 5 matching bases. There are 18 residues in the CDR3. The germline V gene encodes CDR1 SNHLY and CDR2 FYNNEI. The full variable domain, rest sourced from reference TRBV2 and TRBJ2-3, is EPEVTQTPSHQVTQMGQEVILRCVPISNHLYFYWYRQILGQKVEFLVSFYNNEISEKSEIFDDQFSVERPDGSNFTLKIRSTKLEDSAMYFCASSEARYVTASTDTQCFGPGTRLTVL.

This clonotype was seen repeatedly, ten times or more. V is TRBV7-9 and J is TRBJ1-1; unclear D gene. The CDR3 has 18 amino acids. Germline V CDR1 and CDR2: SEHNR, FQNEAQ (reference sequence). V dropped 0 bases and J dropped 5 bases, with 22 bases sitting between them. CDR3 in amino acids: CASSLAGRGLASGTEAFF. CDR3 DNA: TGTGCCAGCAGCTTAGCAGGTCGTGGGTTAGCCTCGGGAACTGAAGCTTTCTTT.

At least ten counts were recorded for this clonotype. V and J are TRBV19 and TRBJ1-1, with no clear D. CDR1 LNHDA and CDR2 SQIVND come from the germline V gene (reference sequence). V lost 5 bases and J 0 bases, leaving 10 bases between the germline ends. There are 14 residues in the CDR3. Written as DNA, the CDR3 is TGTGCCAGTAGTCTTGTAGGGCTGAACACTGAAGCTTTCTTT. This gives the protein CASSLVGLNTEAFF. The whole variable domain, filled in from reference TRBV19 and TRBJ1-1, reads DGGITQSPKYLFRKEGQNVTLSCEQNLNHDAMYWYRQDPGQGLRLIYYSQIVNDFQKGDIAEGYSVSREKKESFPLTVTSAQKNPTAFYLCASSLVGLNTEAFFGQGTRLTVV.

The V gene is TRBV19, the J gene TRBJ2-7; either TRBD1 or TRBD2 may supply D (5 bases each). Deletions cut 7 bases from V and 2 bases from J, with 15 bases between. Germline CDR1 LNHDA, CDR2 SQIVND (reference sequence). CDR3 length: 14 residues. CDR3 protein: CASNISGPPYEQYF. CDR3 DNA sequence: TGTGCCAGTAATATTTCGGGACCCCCCTACGAGCAGTACTTC.

Here the CDR3 reads CASSDLYVNTGELFF. CDR3 DNA: TGTGCCAGCAGTGATCTCTACGTGAACACCGGGGAGCTGTTTTTT. V and J are TRBV2 and TRBJ2-2; D is uncertain. Per the germline V gene, CDR1 is SNHLY and CDR2 is FYNNEI. CDR3 length equals 15 residues. Deletions cut 3 bases from V and 1 base from J, with 9 bases between.

This clonotype was counted many times. The chain links TRBV7-9 to TRBJ2-7; D is unclear. The CDR3 spans 12 residues. Trimming left V 4 bases short and J 5 bases short, with 9 bases between. CDR1 is SEHNR, CDR2 FQNEAQ, per germline (reference sequence). CDR3: CASSSRLNEQYF. CDR3 sequence (DNA): TGTGCCAGCAGCTCCCGTCTCAACGAGCAGTACTTC.

The chain employs TRBV2 and TRBJ2-1, with 11 bases that match TRBD2. This CDR3 contains 15 residues. The ends lost 7 bases at V and 4 bases at J; junction bases unmatched: 6. Germline-derived CDR1 and CDR2 are SNHLY and FYNNEI. CDR3 DNA: TGTGCCAGCACCGAGGGGACTAGCGGTTACAATGAGCAGTTCTTC. Protein sequence: CASTEGTSGYNEQFF.

Regarding this clonotype: A much larger clone differs from this one at a single base, so this may be a read error. The gene calls are TRBV7-9 and TRBJ2-5, with D maybe TRBD1 (6 bases). CDR1 and CDR2 from the germline V gene are SEHNR and FQNEAQ (reference sequence). V lost 6 bases and J lost 5, with 25 bases in between. This CDR3 region has 17 residues. The CDR3 DNA sequence: TGTGCCAGCAGTGGTTTTTCTCCGGGACATCGACTGGAGACCCAGTACTTC. Encoded protein: CASSGFSPGHRLETQYF. The full variable domain, completed using reference TRBV7-9 and TRBJ2-5, is DTGVSQNPRHKITKRGQNVTFRCDPISEHNRLYWYRQTLGQGPEFLTYFQNEAQLEKSRLLSDRFSAERPKGSFSTLEIQRTEQGDSAMYLCASSGFSPGHRLETQYFGPGTRLLVL.

This clonotype was seen ten or more times. V usage is TRBV13 and J usage is TRBJ2-7; unclear D gene. This CDR3 region has 13 residues. Trimming took off 0 bases at V and 2 bases at J, with 5 bases between the two ends. CDR1 and CDR2 from the germline V gene are PRHDT and FYEKMQ (reference sequence). The CDR3 is CASSLGSAYEQYF. The CDR3 DNA is TGTGCCAGCAGCTTAGGGTCAGCCTACGAGCAGTACTTC.

This clonotype has a count of ten or more. The CDR3 DNA follows: TGTGCCAGTAGTATAAGAGTGGACAGGCGCACAGATACGCAGTATTTT. It specifies CASSIRVDRRTDTQYF. This chain connects TRBV19 to TRBJ2-3, with 7 bases matching TRBD1. The CDR3 extends over 16 amino acids. CDR1 and CDR2 from the germline V gene are LNHDA and SQIVND (reference sequence). The V segment lost 2 bases and the J segment 1 base; nucleotides outside the gene matches: 6.

This clonotype was seen at least ten times. The V gene is TRBV6-5, the J gene TRBJ2-2; D is uncertain. V lost 0 bases and J lost 9, with 17 bases in between. Germline values: CDR1 MNHEY, CDR2 SVGAGI. The CDR3 length is 16 residues. CDR3 residues: CASSYSDVGTSRELFF. CDR3 DNA: TGTGCCAGCAGTTACTCCGATGTGGGTACCAGCCGGGAGCTGTTTTTT.

This clonotype was detected ten times or more. The chain uses TRBV24-1 and TRBJ2-2; D is possibly TRBD1 or TRBD2 (6 bases each). The CDR3 length is 16 residues. The V and J ends lost 5 bases and 5 bases respectively, with 17 bases between them. From germline, CDR1 is KGHDR and CDR2 SFDVKD. CDR3 nucleotide sequence: TGTGCCACCAGTGCCCCGACGGGGGCGAGAACCGGGGAGCTGTTTTTT. This gives the protein CATSAPTGARTGELFF.

This clonotype came up many times. The chain has TRBV9 and TRBJ2-5; 8 bases line up with TRBD1. V was clipped by 2 bases and J by 2 bases; unmatched bases: 2. Per the germline V gene, CDR1 is SGDLS and CDR2 is YYNGEE. The CDR3 loop spans 14 amino acids. The CDR3 DNA is TGTGCCAGCAGCGTGACAGGGGTTCAAGAGACCCAGTACTTC. This sequence encodes CASSVTGVQETQYF.

This clonotype was detected many times. At one boundary the junction diverges from the germline segment, which might be a read error. The chain uses TRBV13 and TRBJ1-1, with D hard to call. CDR3 length: 12 residues. In germline, CDR1 is PRHDT, CDR2 FYEKMQ (reference sequence). The CDR3 DNA follows: TGTGCCAGCAGCCTAGGCCAGCTTGAAGCTTTCTTT. Its protein product is CASSLGQLEAFF.

This clonotype was counted ten times or more. V is TRBV7-6 and J is TRBJ2-6, with 7 bases aligning to TRBD1. The J segment lost 1 base and the V segment lost 1 base, leaving 7 bases of the junction unmatched. Germline-derived CDR1 and CDR2 are SGHVS and FNYEAQ. This CDR3 contains 18 residues. The CDR3 region is CASSLVSFRGSGANVLTF. The CDR3, as DNA: TGTGCCAGCAGCTTAGTTTCTTTCAGGGGGTCTGGGGCCAACGTCCTGACTTTC.

This clonotype appeared many times. The chain employs TRBV7-9 and TRBJ2-2; no clear D. Deletions cut 4 bases from V and 1 base from J, with 7 bases between. Germline CDR1 SEHNR, CDR2 FQNEAQ (reference sequence). The CDR3 loop spans 14 amino acids. CDR3 sequence (DNA): TGTGCCAGCAGCTCCCCTCAGAACACCGGGGAGCTGTTTTTT. Its translation: CASSSPQNTGELFF.

This clonotype was detected only a few times. V usage is TRBV28 and J usage is TRBJ2-1, with TRBD2 matching over 9 bases. The CDR3 runs 17 residues. Germline V gene sequence: CDR1 MDHEN, CDR2 SYDVKM. Trimming took 5 bases from V and 6 from J; bases not matched to a gene: 14. In DNA, the CDR3 is TGTGCCAGCAGTCCAGTTCTAGCGGGAAGAGGGGTCAATGAGCAGTTCTTC. Protein sequence: CASSPVLAGRGVNEQFF.

Ten or more counts support this clonotype. The V and J genes are TRBV27 and TRBJ1-5; D possibly corresponds to TRBD1 (5 bases). Trimming shortened V by 3 bases and J by 4 bases, and 10 bases separated the two germline ends. Per the germline V gene, CDR1 is MNHEY and CDR2 is SMNVEV (reference sequence). The CDR3 covers 14 residues. CDR3: CASSLGGGNQPQHF. The CDR3 bases are TGTGCCAGCAGTTTGGGGGGAGGTAATCAGCCCCAGCATTTT.

Points on this clonotype: The conserved phenylalanine or tryptophan normally closing the CDR3 is absent here, so this likely arose from a read error. This chain uses TRBV11-2 with TRBJ1-2; no firm D call. V lost 4 bases, J lost 8 bases, and 14 bases lay in between. CDR1 is SGHAT, CDR2 FQNNGV, per germline. CDR3 length: 13 residues. The CDR3 region is CASSSPMAGGYTI. The CDR3 DNA sequence: TGTGCCAGCAGCTCCCCCATGGCGGGGGGCTACACCATC.

This clonotype was seen a handful of times. This may be a read error, as it is one base from a much larger clone. The chain's CDR3 is CASNARELFF. The CDR3 DNA is TGTGCCAGCAATGCCCGGGAGCTGTTTTTT. V usage is TRBV6-6 and J usage is TRBJ2-2; D is uncertain. The CDR3 covers 10 residues. V lost 7 bases to trimming and J lost 9 bases, with 6 bases between them. Germline CDR1 MNHNY, CDR2 SVGAGI (reference sequence).

This clonotype has ten or more counts. The chain couples TRBV7-9 to TRBJ2-2; D uncertain. V lost 1 base to trimming and J lost 6 bases, with 12 bases between them. The CDR3 consists of 15 residues. Germline CDR1 SEHNR, CDR2 FQNEAQ (reference sequence). CDR3 bases: TGTGCCAGCAGCTTAGGAGACGGTGGTGCCGGGGAGCTGTTTTTT. This gives the protein CASSLGDGGAGELFF.

Only a few counts were recorded for this clonotype. Germline is not matched at one junction end, which may reflect a read error. The chain carries TRBV30 and TRBJ2-1; D gene unclear. Germline V gives CDR1 GTSNPN, CDR2 SVGIG (reference sequence). This CDR3 has 14 amino acids. This CDR3 reads CAWGVESSYNEQFF. The CDR3 DNA follows: TGTGCCTGGGGTGTAGAAAGCTCCTACAATGAGCAGTTCTTC.

This clonotype was picked up many times. CDR3 bases: TGTGCCAGCAGTTGGCAGGGGGGCACTGAAGCTTTCTTT. As protein: CASSWQGGTEAFF. This chain links TRBV27 with TRBJ1-1, with 7 bases that match TRBD1. CDR3 length: 13 amino acids. The V segment lost 4 bases and the J segment 4 bases; nucleotides outside the gene matches: 3. Germline CDR1 MNHEY, CDR2 SMNVEV (reference sequence).

By sample fraction, this clonotype is medium-sized. The rearrangement links TRBV4-3 to TRBJ1-1, with unresolved D. The CDR3 length is 14 residues. With 0 bases removed from V and 4 bases from J, the gap between germline ends came to 9 bases. Germline V CDR1 and CDR2: LGHNA, YSLEER. DNA for the CDR3: TGCGCCAGCAGCCAAGATCGGGGTAGCACTGAAGCTTTCTTT. This encodes CASSQDRGSTEAFF.

This clonotype was seen ten or more times. The V call is TRBV10-2, the J call TRBJ2-5; D not resolved. This CDR3 region has 17 residues. V was clipped by 0 bases and J by 1 base, with 15 bases between them. Per the germline V gene, CDR1 is WSHSY and CDR2 is SAAADI. CDR3 coding DNA: TGCGCCAGCAGTGAGTCGGGGTCCCTCGCAAGCCAAGAGACCCAGTACTTC. The encoded protein is CASSESGSLASQETQYF.

This clonotype was observed many times. The CDR3: CASSQEVQVRFYEQYF. CDR3 nucleotide sequence: TGCGCCAGCAGCCAAGAGGTACAGGTGCGCTTCTACGAGCAGTACTTC. The chain employs TRBV4-1 and TRBJ2-7; perhaps TRBD1 as D (5 bases). This CDR3 is built from 16 residues. V was trimmed by 0 bases and J by 3 bases, leaving 15 bases between them. CDR1 is MGHRA, CDR2 YSYEKL, per germline.

The CDR3 is CASSYHDSDQPQHF. The CDR3 DNA is TGTGCCAGCAGTTACCATGACAGCGATCAGCCCCAGCATTTT. The chain uses TRBV6-6 and TRBJ1-5; D might be TRBD1 (5 bases). CDR1 and CDR2 from the germline V gene are MNHNY and SVGAGI (reference sequence). This CDR3 has 14 amino acids. V was shortened by 2 bases and J by 5 bases, with 10 bases between the two germline ends.